This TCR beta chain came from a study of T cells expressing NK-cell markers (dated by TCRdb to 2018 to 2020). About the investigation overall: TCR beta-chain repertoires were profiled in sorted CD3+CD56+NKG2C+, CD3+CD56+NKG2C- and CD3+CD56-NKG2C+ T-cell subsets from about 8 donors. The eight sequenced donors were randomly selected healthy volunteers, three men and five women. The libraries were sequenced on Illumina HiSeq 2000/2500, MiSeq or NextSeq, producing 2 x 150 bp reads. Of the eight sequenced donors, seven were found to be HCMV-seropositive and one was found to be HCMV-seronegative. What the study reported, not specific to this receptor: Those dominant clonotypes were again the most abundant among CD3+CD56-NKG2C+ cells in four donors, at about 28.3-60.1%. In 5 to 7 donors, the dominant CD3+CD56+NKG2C+ clonotypes ranked among the top 10 CD8+ clonotypes, making up roughly 1.0-8% of CD8+ T cells. Whether the expanded NKG2C-expressing T cell clones were specific for HCMV antigens was left unclear.

In the germline V gene, CDR1 corresponds to KGHDR and CDR2 to SFDVKD. The CDR3 contains 13 residues, cysteine and phenylalanine counted. No DNA sequence was recorded. HCMV-specific IgG was detected in serum with a commercial ELISA kit to determine HCMV serostatus. Peripheral blood mononuclear cells were isolated from blood by Ficoll density gradient centrifugation. Reads for this sample came from an Illumina HiSeq 2000. TCR beta cDNA libraries were made by 5'RACE template switching that added a universal primer site and unique molecular identifiers. Priming for cDNA synthesis came from the TCR beta constant segment, and two successive PCR amplification steps followed. On the study's bioinformatics: MIGEC was used to demultiplex reads and group the reads by UMI, and MiTCR was used to assemble and quantify clonotypes. To remove erroneous sequences, TCR cDNA sequences were retained only when supported by two or more reads. The tcR package was used for downstream repertoire analysis, and clonotypes were matched between fractions using CDR3 nucleotide sequence together with V segment. VDJmatch was used to annotate antigen specificity against VDJdb, with one amino acid substitution in CDR3 allowed. TCRdb reprocessed the sequencing reads and holds a single record per CDR3 protein sequence, with no DNA. TCRdb assigned the V and J calls; the authors' analysis was not used. In this sample's table one finds roughly 170,000 distinct CDR3 sequences. The leading ten clones occupy around a sixth of the sample.

A note on this clonotype: Its cognate antigen has yet to be identified.

This clonotype was sampled from a woman aged 18 to 69 in good health. Sequencing input: blood T cells: a sorted CD56 or NKG2C T cell subset, CD4+ or CD8+ T cells, or bulk PBMC T cells (not recorded which). In this chain, TRBV24-1 is recombined with TRBJ1-5. The CDR3 reads as follows: CATSDAGGQPQHF.